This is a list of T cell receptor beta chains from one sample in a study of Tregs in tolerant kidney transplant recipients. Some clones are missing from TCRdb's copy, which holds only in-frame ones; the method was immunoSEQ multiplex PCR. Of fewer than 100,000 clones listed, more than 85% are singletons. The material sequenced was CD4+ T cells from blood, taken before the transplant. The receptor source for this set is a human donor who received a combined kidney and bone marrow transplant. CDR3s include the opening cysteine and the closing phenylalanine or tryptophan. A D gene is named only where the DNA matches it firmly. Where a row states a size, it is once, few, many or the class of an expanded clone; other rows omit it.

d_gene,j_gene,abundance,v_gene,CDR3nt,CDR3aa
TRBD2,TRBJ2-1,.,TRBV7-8,TGTGCCAGCAGCCGTGGACTAGCGTGGGACAATGAGCAGTTCTTC,CASSRGLAWDNEQFF
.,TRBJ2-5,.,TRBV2,TGTGCCACCGGGGGGTCCCGGGACAACCAAGAGACCCAGTACTTC,CATGGSRDNQETQYF
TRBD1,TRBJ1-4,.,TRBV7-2,TGTGCCAGCAGCTTAGTTGGCTGGCAGGGGGAAGAAAAACTGTTTTTT,CASSLVGWQGEEKLFF
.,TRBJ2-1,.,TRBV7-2,TGTGCCAGCAGCTTAGAGGGACATTCAACAAATGAGCAGTTCTTC,CASSLEGHSTNEQFF
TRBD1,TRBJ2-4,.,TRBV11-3,TGTGCCAGCAGCCCAAGGACAGGGGGCGTAAACATTCAGTACTTC,CASSPRTGGVNIQYF
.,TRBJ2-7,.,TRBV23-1,TGCGCCAGCAGAAGACAGGAGCACTACGAGCAGTACTTC,CASRRQEHYEQYF
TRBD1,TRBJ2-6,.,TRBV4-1,TGCGCCAGCAGCCGACGAATGGCTAACAGGGGGCAATCTGGGGCCAACGTCCTGACTTTC,CASSRRMANRGQSGANVLTF
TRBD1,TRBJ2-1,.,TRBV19,TGTGCCAGTAGTCTCGGGACAGGGGGTCCCACCGGTATATACAATGAGCAGTTCTTC,CASSLGTGGPTGIYNEQFF
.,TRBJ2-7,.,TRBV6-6,TGTGCCAGCAGTTACTGGCAGTATACCTACGAGCAGTACTTC,CASSYWQYTYEQYF
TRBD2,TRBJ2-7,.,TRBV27,TGTGCCAGCAGTAAGAGGCAGGGAGGGTCCTACGAGCAGTACTTC,CASSKRQGGSYEQYF
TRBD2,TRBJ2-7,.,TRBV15,TGTGCCACCAGCAGAGGTGGACCGGGAGGGGTCGAGCAGTACTTC,CATSRGGPGGVEQYF
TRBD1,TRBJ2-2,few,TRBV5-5,TGTGCCAGCAGCTCGAGAGGGGGCGGCGACACCGGGGAGCTGTTTTTT,CASSSRGGGDTGELFF
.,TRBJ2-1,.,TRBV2,TGTGCCAGCAGTGAGGGAGGTACCCACAGTGAGCAGTTCTTC,CASSEGGTHSEQFF
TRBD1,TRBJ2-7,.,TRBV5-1,TGCGCCAGCAGCTTGCCGGGACAGGGGGGCTACGAGCAGTACTTC,CASSLPGQGGYEQYF
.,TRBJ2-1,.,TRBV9,TGTGCCAGCAGCGTAGACTCAGGGTACAATGAGCAGTTCTTC,CASSVDSGYNEQFF
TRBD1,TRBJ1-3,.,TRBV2,TGTGCCAGCAGAGACAGGGCCGACTCTGGAAACACCATATATTTT,CASRDRADSGNTIYF
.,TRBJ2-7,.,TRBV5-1,TGCGCCAGCAGCTTGATGGGCACAGGGAAGTATTACGAGCAGTACTTC,CASSLMGTGKYYEQYF
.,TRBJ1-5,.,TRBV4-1,TGCGCCAGCAGCCAAGATCCGCAGGTCCACGGGCCCCAGCATTTT,CASSQDPQVHGPQHF
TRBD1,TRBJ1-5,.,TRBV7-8,TGTGCCAGCAGCGCGAGAGGTCTAACAGGGGAGCCCCAGCATTTT,CASSARGLTGEPQHF
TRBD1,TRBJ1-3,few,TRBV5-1,TGCGCCAGCAGCTTGGGGGACAGGTCCTTCTCTGGAAACACCATATATTTT,CASSLGDRSFSGNTIYF
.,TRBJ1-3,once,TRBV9,TGTGCCAGCAGCCCCACTTACTCTGGAAACACCATATATTTT,CASSPTYSGNTIYF
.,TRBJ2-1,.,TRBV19,TGTGCCAGTAGTTCTCGGGGAGGGGGGTCCTCCTACAATGAGCAGTTCTTC,CASSSRGGGSSYNEQFF
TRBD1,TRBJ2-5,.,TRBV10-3,TGTGCCATCTGGGACAGGGGGATGGAGACCCAGTACTTC,CAIWDRGMETQYF
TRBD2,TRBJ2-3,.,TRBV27,TGTGCCAGCAGTTTACTGCCACTGCTAGCGGGGGGGTTCACAGATACGCAGTATTTT,CASSLLPLLAGGFTDTQYF
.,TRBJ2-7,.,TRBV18,TGTGCCAGCTCACCATTCGCTGGCGAGGGCTACGAGCAGTACTTC,CASSPFAGEGYEQYF
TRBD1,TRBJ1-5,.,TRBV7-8,TGTGCCAGCAGCCCGGACAGGGATCAGCCCCAGCATTTT,CASSPDRDQPQHF
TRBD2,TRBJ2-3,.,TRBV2,TGTGCCAGCAAGCTAGCGGGGGGCCCGTATTTT,CASKLAGGPYF
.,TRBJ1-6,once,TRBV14,TGTGCCAGCAGCCCCCTGATTAGCTCCTATAATTCACCCCTCCACTTT,CASSPLISSYNSPLHF
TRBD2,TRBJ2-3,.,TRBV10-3,TGTGCCATCAGTGACAGGCGGGAGGCCTTCACAGATACGCAGTATTTT,CAISDRREAFTDTQYF
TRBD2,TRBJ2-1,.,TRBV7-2,TGTGCCAGCAGCTTAGGCGGGGGGGGCTATGAGCAGTTCTTC,CASSLGGGGYEQFF
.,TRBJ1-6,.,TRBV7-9,TGTGCCAGCAGCTTAGGAGAGAGGAGCCCCCTTAATTCCCCCCTCCACTTT,CASSLGERSPLNSPLHF
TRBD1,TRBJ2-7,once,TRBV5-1,TGCGCCAGCAGCCTGACAGGGTCCGAGCAGTACTTC,CASSLTGSEQYF
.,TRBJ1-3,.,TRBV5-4,TGTGCCAGCAGCCCGGACAGCTCCTCTGGAAACACCATATATTTT,CASSPDSSSGNTIYF
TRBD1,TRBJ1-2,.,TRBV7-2,TGTGCCAGCAGCCAAAAGGGGGCTCCCTATGGCTACACCTTC,CASSQKGAPYGYTF
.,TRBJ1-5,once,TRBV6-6,TGTGCCAGCAGGAGACAAGGGGATCAGCCCCAGCATTTT,CASRRQGDQPQHF
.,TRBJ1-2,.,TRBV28,TGTGCCAGCAGACCACAGGGAACACCGAACTATGGCTACACCTTC,CASRPQGTPNYGYTF
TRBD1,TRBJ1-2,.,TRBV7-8,TGTGCCAGCAGCTTACGGGACAGGGGGTATGGCTACACCTTC,CASSLRDRGYGYTF
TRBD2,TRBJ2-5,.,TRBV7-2,TGTGCCAGCAACGGTGTAAGCGGGATAGAGACCCAGTACTTC,CASNGVSGIETQYF
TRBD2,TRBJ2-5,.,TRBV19,TGTGCCAGTAGGGGTAGCGGGAGCTCGGAGACCCAGTACTTC,CASRGSGSSETQYF
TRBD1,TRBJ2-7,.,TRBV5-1,TGCGCCAGCAGCGGGGACAGGTCCTACGAGCAGTACTTC,CASSGDRSYEQYF
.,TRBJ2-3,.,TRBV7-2,TGTGCCAGCAGCTTTTCCGAGGGAGATACGCAGTATTTT,CASSFSEGDTQYF
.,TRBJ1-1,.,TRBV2,TGTGCCAGCAGTGATGAGGGGAACACTGAAGCTTTCTTT,CASSDEGNTEAFF
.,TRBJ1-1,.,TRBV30,TGTGCCTGGAGTGCCCAGGGGAGCGGCACTGAAGCTTTCTTT,CAWSAQGSGTEAFF
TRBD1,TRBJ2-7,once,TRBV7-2,TGTGCCAGCAGCCACCGGGACAGGGGGGTGTACGAGCAGTACTTC,CASSHRDRGVYEQYF
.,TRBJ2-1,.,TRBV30,TGTGCCTGGAGTTTTAGCACTAAGCAGTTCTTC,CAWSFSTKQFF
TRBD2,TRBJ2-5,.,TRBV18,TGTGCCAGCTCCTTGGGACTAGCGGGGCAAGAGACCCAGTACTTC,CASSLGLAGQETQYF
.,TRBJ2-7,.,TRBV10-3,TGTGCCATCCTTTCTAAGCCCACCTACGAGCAGTACTTC,CAILSKPTYEQYF
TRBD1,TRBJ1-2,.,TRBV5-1,TGCGCCAGCAGGGGAGGGACAGGGAACTATGGCTACACCTTC,CASRGGTGNYGYTF
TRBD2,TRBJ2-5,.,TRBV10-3,TGTGCCGCCTCTAGCGGGGAGATCCAAGAGACCCAGTACTTC,CAASSGEIQETQYF
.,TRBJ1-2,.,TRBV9,TGTGCCAGCAGCGTATCCGACACGGGGGGCAGTTATGGCTACACCTTC,CASSVSDTGGSYGYTF
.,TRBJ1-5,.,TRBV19,TGTGCCAGTACCCCAGGGGATAGCAATCAGCCCCAGCATTTT,CASTPGDSNQPQHF
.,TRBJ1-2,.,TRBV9,TGTGCCAGCAGCGTAGGGCAGGACTATGGCTACACCTTC,CASSVGQDYGYTF
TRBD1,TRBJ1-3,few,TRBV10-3,TGTGCCACAAGGACAGGGGGAAACACCATATATTTT,CATRTGGNTIYF
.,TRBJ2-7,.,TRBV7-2,TGTGCCAGCAGCTTACAGCCTGGACAGAGAATCTACGAGCAGTACTTC,CASSLQPGQRIYEQYF
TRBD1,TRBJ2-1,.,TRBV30,TGTGCCTGGTCCGGGACAGGGGGGTACAATGAGCAGTTCTTC,CAWSGTGGYNEQFF
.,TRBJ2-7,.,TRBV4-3,TGCGCCAGCAGCCAAGTCCCTTTCTACGAGCAGTACTTC,CASSQVPFYEQYF
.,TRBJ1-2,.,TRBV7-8,TGTGCCAGCAGCTCCCAGGCCGCCTACACCTTC,CASSSQAAYTF
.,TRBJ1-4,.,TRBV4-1,TGCGCCAGCAGCCTATTGGCTGGTAATGAAAAACTGTTTTTT,CASSLLAGNEKLFF
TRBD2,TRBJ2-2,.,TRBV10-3,TGTGCCATCGGGGCCAGCGGGGGGATGAACACCGGGGAGCTGTTTTTT,CAIGASGGMNTGELFF
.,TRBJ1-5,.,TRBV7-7,TGTGCCAGCAGCTTAGGGAGGGGTCAGCCCCAGCATTTT,CASSLGRGQPQHF